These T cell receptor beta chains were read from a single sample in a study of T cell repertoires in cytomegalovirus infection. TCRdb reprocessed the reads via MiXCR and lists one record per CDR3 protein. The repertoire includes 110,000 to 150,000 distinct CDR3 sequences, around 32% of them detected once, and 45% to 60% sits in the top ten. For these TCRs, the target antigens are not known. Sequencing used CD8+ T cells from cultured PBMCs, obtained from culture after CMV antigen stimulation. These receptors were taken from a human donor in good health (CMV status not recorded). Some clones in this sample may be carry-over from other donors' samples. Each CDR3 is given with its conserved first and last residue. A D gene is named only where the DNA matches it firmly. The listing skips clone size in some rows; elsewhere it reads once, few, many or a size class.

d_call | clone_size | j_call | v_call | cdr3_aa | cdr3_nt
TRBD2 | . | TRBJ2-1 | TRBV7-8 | CASSFLAGGGNEQFF | TGTGCCAGCAGCTTCTTGGCGGGGGGTGGGAATGAGCAGTTCTTC
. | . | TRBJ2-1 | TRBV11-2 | CASSFGNNEQFF | TGTGCCAGCAGCTTTGGGAACAATGAGCAGTTCTTC
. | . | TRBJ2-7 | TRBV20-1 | CSARGSLSYEQYF | TGCAGTGCTAGAGGCAGCCTCTCCTACGAGCAGTACTTC
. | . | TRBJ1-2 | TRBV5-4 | CASSLGGLDYGYTF | TGTGCCAGCAGCTTGGGGGGGCTCGACTATGGCTACACCTTC
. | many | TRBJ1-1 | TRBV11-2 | CASSPRNTEAFF | TGTGCCAGCAGCCCTAGGAACACTGAAGCTTTCTTT
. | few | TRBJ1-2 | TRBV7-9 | CASSPPGVEGYTF | TGTGCCAGCAGCCCGCCCGGGGTGGAAGGCTACACCTTC
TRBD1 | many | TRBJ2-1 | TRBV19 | CASSPTGGAYNEQFF | TGTGCCAGTAGTCCGACAGGGGGCGCCTACAATGAGCAGTTCTTC
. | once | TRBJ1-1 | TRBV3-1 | CASSQQTVNTEAFF | TGTGCCAGCAGCCAACAGACAGTTAACACTGAAGCTTTCTTT
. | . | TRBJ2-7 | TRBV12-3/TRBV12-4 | CASSFELFREQYF | TGTGCCAGCAGTTTTGAGTTATTCCGGGAGCAGTACTTC
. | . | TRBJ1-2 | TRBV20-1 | CSARGRKNYGYTF | TGCAGTGCTAGAGGCAGAAAGAACTATGGCTACACCTTC
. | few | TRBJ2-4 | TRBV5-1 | CASSPLTVAKNIQYF | TGCGCCAGCAGCCCCTTAACAGTAGCCAAAAACATTCAGTACTTC
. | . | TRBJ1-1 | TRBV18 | CASSLWGAEAFF | TGTGCCAGCTCACTGTGGGGGGCTGAAGCTTTCTTT
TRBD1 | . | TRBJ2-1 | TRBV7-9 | CASSLADRAPNNEQFF | TGTGCCAGCAGCTTAGCGGACAGGGCCCCCAACAATGAGCAGTTCTTC
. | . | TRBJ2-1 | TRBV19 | CASSTWGENEQFF | TGTGCCAGTAGTACCTGGGGAGAGAATGAGCAGTTCTTC
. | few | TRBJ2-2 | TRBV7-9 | CASSFDSSPQGTGELFF | TGTGCCAGCAGTTTCGACTCTTCACCCCAGGGCACCGGGGAGCTGTTTTTT
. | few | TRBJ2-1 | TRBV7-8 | CASSLAGRNEQFF | TGTGCCAGCAGCTTAGCAGGACGCAATGAGCAGTTCTTC
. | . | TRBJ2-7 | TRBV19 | CASSILGDYEQYF | TGTGCCAGTAGTATTCTCGGGGACTACGAGCAGTACTTC
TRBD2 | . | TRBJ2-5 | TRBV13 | CASSLNAGGPGLETQYF | TGTGCCAGCAGCTTGAATGCGGGGGGGCCAGGGTTAGAGACCCAGTACTTC
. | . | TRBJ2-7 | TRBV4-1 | CASSQDPGQNYEQYF | TGTGCCAGCAGCCAAGACCCCGGACAGAATTACGAGCAGTACTTC
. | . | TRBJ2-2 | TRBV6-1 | CASRDLRGAPNTGELFF | TGTGCCAGCAGGGATCTCAGGGGGGCCCCGAACACCGGGGAGCTGTTTTTT
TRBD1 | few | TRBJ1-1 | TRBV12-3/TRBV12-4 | CASRGTGSTEAFF | TGTGCCAGCAGGGGGACAGGGAGCACTGAAGCTTTCTTT
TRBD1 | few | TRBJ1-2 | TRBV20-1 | CSATPRQGLLYGYTF | TGCAGTGCTACCCCCAGACAGGGCCTCCTCTATGGCTACACCTTC
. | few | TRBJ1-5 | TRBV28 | CASSLLGGRDQPQHF | TGTGCCAGCAGTTTACTGGGGGGCAGGGACCAGCCCCAGCATTTT
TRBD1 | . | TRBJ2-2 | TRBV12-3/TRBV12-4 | CASTPRQGRVGELFF | TGTGCCAGCACCCCAAGACAGGGACGGGTCGGGGAGCTGTTTTTT
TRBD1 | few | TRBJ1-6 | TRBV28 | CASSPSGQGLAPLHF | TGTGCCAGCAGTCCGAGCGGACAGGGTCTTGCACCCCTCCACTTT
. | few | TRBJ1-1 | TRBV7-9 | CASSPRTENTEAFF | TGTGCCAGCAGCCCCCGGACAGAGAACACTGAAGCTTTCTTT
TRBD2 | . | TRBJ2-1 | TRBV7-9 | CASSLWDYDNEQFF | TGTGCCAGCAGCCTTTGGGACTACGACAATGAGCAGTTCTTC
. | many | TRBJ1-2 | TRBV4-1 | CASSQEGPGIGGYTF | TGCGCCAGCAGCCAAGAAGGGCCCGGGATAGGAGGCTACACCTTC
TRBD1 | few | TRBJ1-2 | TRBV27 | CASSFVGQGAGGYTF | TGTGCCAGCAGTTTCGTAGGACAGGGGGCGGGGGGCTACACCTTC
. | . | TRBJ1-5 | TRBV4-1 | CASSLRVGNQPQHF | TGCGCCAGCAGCCTCAGGGTGGGCAATCAGCCCCAGCATTTT
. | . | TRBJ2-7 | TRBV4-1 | CASSQPGDEQYF | TGCGCCAGCAGCCAACCTGGGGACGAGCAGTACTTC
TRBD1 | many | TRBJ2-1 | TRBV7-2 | CASSTRPGQYNEQFF | TGTGCCAGCAGCACCCGCCCGGGACAGTACAATGAGCAGTTCTTC
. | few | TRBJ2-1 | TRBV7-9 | CASSLELVEQFF | TGTGCCAGCAGCTTAGAGCTCGTTGAGCAGTTCTTC
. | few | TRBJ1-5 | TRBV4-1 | CASSQDPSGDQPQHF | TGCGCCAGCAGCCAAGACCCCTCCGGGGATCAGCCCCAGCATTTT
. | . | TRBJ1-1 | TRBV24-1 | CATSDTDGEAFF | TGTGCCACCAGTGACACCGACGGTGAAGCTTTCTTT
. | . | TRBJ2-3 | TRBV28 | CASRTVDPDTQYF | TGTGCCAGCAGAACGGTTGACCCAGATACGCAGTATTTT
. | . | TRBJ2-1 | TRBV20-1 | CSAGRVHEQFF | TGCAGTGCCGGACGGGTGCATGAGCAGTTCTTC
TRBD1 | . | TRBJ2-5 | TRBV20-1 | CSATGGQETQYF | TGCAGTGCCACAGGGGGCCAAGAGACCCAGTACTTC
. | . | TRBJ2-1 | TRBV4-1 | CASSQVSQGNNEQFF | TGCGCCAGCAGCCAAGTCTCACAGGGCAACAATGAGCAGTTCTTC
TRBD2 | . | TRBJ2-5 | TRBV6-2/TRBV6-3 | CASRHGVAGSGTQYF | TGTGCCAGCAGACACGGAGTAGCGGGCTCGGGGACCCAGTACTTC
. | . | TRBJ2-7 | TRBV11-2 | CASSLAFAGASSYEQYF | TGTGCCAGCAGCTTAGCCTTCGCGGGGGCCAGCTCCTACGAGCAGTACTTC
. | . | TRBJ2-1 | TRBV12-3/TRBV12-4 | CASSFGESYNEQFF | TGTGCCAGCAGTTTCGGGGAGTCCTACAATGAGCAGTTCTTC
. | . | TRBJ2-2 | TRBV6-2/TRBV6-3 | CASSLDQKTGELFF | TGTGCCAGCAGTCTGGATCAGAAGACCGGGGAGCTGTTTTTT
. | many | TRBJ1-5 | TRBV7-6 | CASSLVRHQPQHF | TGTGCCAGCAGCTTAGTGCGGCATCAGCCCCAGCATTTT
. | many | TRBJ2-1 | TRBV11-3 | CASSLLLGYEQFF | TGTGCCAGCAGCTTACTCCTAGGGTATGAGCAGTTCTTC
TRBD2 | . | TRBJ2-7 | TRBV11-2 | CASGPGGSYEQYF | TGTGCCAGCGGACCGGGGGGCTCCTACGAGCAGTACTTC
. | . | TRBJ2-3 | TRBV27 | CASSDSEGSTDTQYF | TGTGCCAGCAGTGACTCCGAGGGGAGCACAGATACGCAGTATTTT
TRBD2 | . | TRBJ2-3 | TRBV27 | CASSLSGGISDTQYF | TGTGCCAGCAGTTTAAGCGGGGGGATATCAGATACGCAGTATTTT
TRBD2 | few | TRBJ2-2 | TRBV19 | CASRSGAHTGELFF | TGTGCCAGTAGGAGCGGGGCGCACACCGGGGAGCTGTTTTTT
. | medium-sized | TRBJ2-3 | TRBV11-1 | CASSDDGLAADTQYF | TGTGCCAGCAGCGACGATGGATTAGCTGCAGATACGCAGTATTTT
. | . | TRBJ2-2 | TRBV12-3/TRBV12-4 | CASSLLGARAGELFF | TGTGCCAGCAGTTTGCTGGGGGCGAGGGCCGGGGAGCTGTTTTTT
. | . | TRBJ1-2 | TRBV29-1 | CSAEGLEFGYTF | TGCAGCGCAGAAGGGTTGGAGTTTGGCTACACCTTC
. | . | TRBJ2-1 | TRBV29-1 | CSVGGINEQFF | TGCAGCGTTGGCGGAATCAATGAGCAGTTCTTC
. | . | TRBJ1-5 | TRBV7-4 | CASSFYRSSNQPQHF | TGTGCCAGCAGCTTTTACAGGTCTAGCAATCAGCCCCAGCATTTT
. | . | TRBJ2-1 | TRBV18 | CASSHAQGQNEQFF | TGTGCCAGCTCACATGCACAGGGTCAAAATGAGCAGTTCTTC
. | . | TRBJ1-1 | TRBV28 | CASRPTGFTLEDTEAFF | TGTGCCAGCAGGCCAACAGGGTTTACCTTAGAAGACACTGAAGCTTTCTTT
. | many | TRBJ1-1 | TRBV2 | CASRSTKGDEPNTEAFF | TGTGCCAGCAGATCAACAAAGGGCGACGAGCCGAACACTGAAGCTTTCTTT
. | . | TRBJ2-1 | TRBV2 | CASSYSADGTDEQFF | TGTGCCAGCAGCTACTCTGCAGACGGGACCGATGAGCAGTTCTTC
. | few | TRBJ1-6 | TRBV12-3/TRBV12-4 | CASSFAVPSSYNSPLHF | TGTGCCAGCAGTTTTGCAGTCCCAAGCTCCTATAATTCACCCCTCCACTTT
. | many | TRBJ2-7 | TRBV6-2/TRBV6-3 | CASSGGDGSYEQYF | TGTGCCAGTAGCGGAGGGGACGGCTCCTACGAGCAGTACTTC